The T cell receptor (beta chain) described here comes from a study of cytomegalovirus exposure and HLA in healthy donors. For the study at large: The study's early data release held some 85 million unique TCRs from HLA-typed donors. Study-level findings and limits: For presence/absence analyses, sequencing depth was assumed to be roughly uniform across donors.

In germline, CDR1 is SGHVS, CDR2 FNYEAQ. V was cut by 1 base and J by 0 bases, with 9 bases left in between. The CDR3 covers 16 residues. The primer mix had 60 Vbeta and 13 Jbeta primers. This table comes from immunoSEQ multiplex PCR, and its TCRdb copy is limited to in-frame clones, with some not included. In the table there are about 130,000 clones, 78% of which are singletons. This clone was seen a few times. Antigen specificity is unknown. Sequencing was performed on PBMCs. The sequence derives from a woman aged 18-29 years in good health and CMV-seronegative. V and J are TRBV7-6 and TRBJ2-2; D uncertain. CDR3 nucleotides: TGTGCCAGCAGCTTAGTTCCCCTTACGAACACCGGGGAGCTGTTTTTT. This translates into CASSLVPLTNTGELFF.